The 32 T cell receptor beta chains reported below all come from one sample, sequenced in a study of technical replicates of blood from a handful of donors. The repertoire was sequenced with immunoSEQ multiplex PCR; TCRdb's copy has only in-frame clones and lacks some. The sample has roughly 80,000 clones, 93% seen once. The sequenced sample was T cells isolated from PBMCs. These receptors came from a human donor in good health.

This sequence joins TRBV2 and TRBJ1-5; D gene ambiguous. CDR1 SNHLY and CDR2 FYNNEI come from the germline V gene. V was shortened by 0 bases and J by 0 bases, with 6 bases between the two germline ends. CDR3 length: 15 residues. The CDR3, as DNA: TGTGCCAGCAGTGAAGCTCTCGGTAGCAATCAGCCCCAGCATTTT. Protein: CASSEALGSNQPQHF.

This chain links TRBV15 with TRBJ1-2, with D perhaps matching TRBD1 (6 bases). CDR1 is LNHNV, CDR2 YYDKDF, per germline (reference sequence). Trimming left V 3 bases short and J 8 bases short, with 19 bases between. The CDR3 consists of 15 residues. The DNA of the CDR3 is TGTGCCACCAGCAGCCACCGGGACAAGAGTCGAGGCTACACCTTC. Translating gives CATSSHRDKSRGYTF.

The chain uses TRBV5-6 and TRBJ2-3, with 7 bases identical to TRBD2. Germline V lookup: CDR1 SGHDT, CDR2 YYEEEE. The CDR3 length is 16 residues. V shed 2 bases and J 2 bases; nucleotides not matched to a gene: 8. CDR3 protein: CASSFMASGYTDTQYF. CDR3 sequence (DNA): TGTGCCAGCAGCTTCATGGCTAGCGGCTACACAGATACGCAGTATTTT.

For the CDR3, the DNA is TGTGCCAGCAGTTTCAGGGTTAGGAACTACGAGCAGTACTTC. Protein sequence: CASSFRVRNYEQYF. This chain joins TRBV27 and TRBJ2-7, with a possible D match to TRBD1 (5 bases). This CDR3 comprises 14 residues. The V end was cut by 3 bases, the J end by 3 bases, with 12 bases between. Germline V gene sequence: CDR1 MNHEY, CDR2 SMNVEV (reference sequence).

This clone has only one observation. The CDR3 here is CASSYTRGYEQYF. CDR3 coding DNA: TGTGCCAGCAGTTATACTAGGGGGTACGAGCAGTACTTC. The V and J genes are TRBV6-5 and TRBJ2-7; maybe TRBD1 (6 bases). Germline V CDR1 and CDR2: MNHEY, SVGAGI. V lost 3 bases, J lost 4 bases, and 10 bases lay in between. The CDR3 is 13 residues long.

This chain joins TRBV5-1 and TRBJ2-2, with TRBD2 identical over 7 bases. Losses at the gene ends were 8 bases for V and 7 bases for J; bases not matched to a gene: 11. Germline V gene sequence: CDR1 SGHRS, CDR2 YFSETQ. CDR3 length equals 14 residues. The CDR3 sequence: CARRLDLAVGELFF. The CDR3 nucleotides are TGCGCCAGAAGGCTTGATCTAGCGGTCGGGGAGCTGTTTTTT.

The chain carries TRBV5-1 and TRBJ2-5, with D possibly matching TRBD2 (7 bases). Trimming stripped 3 bases from V and 5 bases from J, with 17 bases between. The CDR3 totals 15 residues. Germline values: CDR1 SGHRS, CDR2 YFSETQ. The CDR3 reads CASSSLGGPGETQYF. CDR3 bases: TGCGCCAGCAGCTCCCTCGGGGGGCCGGGGGAGACCCAGTACTTC.

V is TRBV7-9 and J is TRBJ2-5, with 14 positions matching TRBD2. V gave up 5 bases and J gave up 5 bases; unmatched junction bases: 7. This CDR3 has 16 residues. Germline V lookup: CDR1 SEHNR, CDR2 FQNEAQ (reference sequence). CDR3 DNA sequence: TGTGCCAGCAGCCAGACTAGCGGGGGGGGGACGGAGACCCAGTACTTC. Translation gives CASSQTSGGGTETQYF.

The genes are TRBV5-4 and TRBJ1-2; 12 positions agree with TRBD1. V shed 3 bases, J shed 5 bases, and the junction held 11 bases outside the gene matches. The germline V gene encodes CDR1 SGHNT and CDR2 YYREEE (reference sequence). The CDR3 spans 17 residues. The CDR3 sequence is CASSYGGQGALSYGYTF. Written as DNA, the CDR3 is TGTGCCAGCAGCTATGGGGGACAGGGGGCGCTTAGTTATGGCTACACCTTC.

The chain has TRBV9 and TRBJ2-3; 7 bases are a match to TRBD2. Germline V lookup: CDR1 SGDLS, CDR2 YYNGEE. The CDR3 consists of 16 residues. V lost 3 bases to trimming and J lost 4 bases; unmatched junction nucleotides: 11. CDR3 in DNA: TGTGCCAGCAGCGCACCGGGCGGGAGATACTCAGATACGCAGTATTTT. Its translation: CASSAPGGRYSDTQYF.

The genes are TRBV4-1 and TRBJ2-1; 7 bases align to TRBD1. This CDR3 spans 13 amino acids. Germline V gene lookup returns CDR1 MGHRA and CDR2 YSYEKL. The trim removed 8 bases at V and 2 bases at J, leaving 3 bases unmatched. CDR3 residues: CASAGTAYNEQFF. CDR3 DNA sequence: TGCGCCAGCGCTGGGACAGCCTACAATGAGCAGTTCTTC.

The rearrangement joins TRBV25-1 to TRBJ1-3, with D possibly TRBD1 on 5 matching bases. Trimming took 3 bases from V and 0 from J, leaving 9 bases between them. Looked up from germline, CDR1 is MGHDK and CDR2 is SYGVNS. The CDR3 runs 15 residues. In nucleotides, the CDR3 is TGTGCCAGCAGTGACCCCAGGGCCTCTGGAAACACCATATATTTT. Translated, it gives CASSDPRASGNTIYF.

The rearrangement uses TRBV29-1 and TRBJ2-5; 7 nucleotides agree with TRBD1. This CDR3 has 14 residues. Trimming at V came to 6 bases and at J to 5 bases, leaving 12 bases not matched to a gene. CDR1 SQVTM and CDR2 ANQGSEA come from the germline V gene. Here the CDR3 DNA reads TGCAGCGTCATTTCCACAGGGGCCGGGGAGACCCAGTACTTC. Residues: CSVISTGAGETQYF.

The rearrangement links TRBV4-2 to TRBJ1-2, with TRBD1 matching over 7 bases. The V segment lost 0 bases and the J segment 0 bases; nucleotides outside the gene matches: 4. Germline V lookup: CDR1 LGHNA, CDR2 YNFKEQ. The CDR3 length is 16 residues. The CDR3 bases are TGTGCCAGCAGCCAAGATCCGGGACAGACTAACTATGGCTACACCTTC. Encoded protein: CASSQDPGQTNYGYTF.

V and J are TRBV11-3 and TRBJ2-2; 14 bases match TRBD2. There are 16 residues in the CDR3. The germline CDR1 and CDR2 sequences are SGHNT and YENEEA. J lost 7 bases, V lost 3 bases, and 4 bases had no gene match. The CDR3 loop is CASSLGLAGVRGELFF. The CDR3, as DNA: TGTGCCAGCAGCTTGGGACTAGCGGGGGTTCGCGGGGAGCTGTTTTTT.

The gene calls are TRBV4-1 and TRBJ2-2, with D possibly TRBD2 on 6 matching bases. The CDR3 extends over 15 amino acids. V dropped 1 base and J dropped 7 bases, with 13 bases sitting between them. Germline lookup yields CDR1 MGHRA and CDR2 YSYEKL. In nucleotides, the CDR3 is TGCGCCAGCAGCCAAGGGGGGGTCGGGGACGGGGAGCTGTTTTTT. This sequence encodes CASSQGGVGDGELFF.

The CDR3 is CASTASQGTEGYEQYF. For the CDR3, the DNA is TGTGCCAGCACCGCTTCGCAGGGGACAGAAGGCTACGAGCAGTACTTC. The chain carries TRBV9 and TRBJ2-7; TRBD1 aligns across 7 bases. With V trimmed by 6 bases and J by 3 bases, 15 bases remained unmatched. CDR3 length: 16 residues. The germline V gene has CDR1 SGDLS and CDR2 YYNGEE. The entire variable domain, with the rest obtained from reference TRBV9 and TRBJ2-7, is as follows: DSGVTQTPKHLITATGQRVTLRCSPRSGDLSVYWYQQSLDQGLQFLIQYYNGEERAKGNILERFSAQQFPDLHSELNLSSLELGDSALYFCASTASQGTEGYEQYFGPGTRLTVT.

The J gene is TRBJ1-4, the V gene TRBV19; TRBD1 is a possible D gene (5 bases). Trimming removed 6 bases from V and 2 bases from J, with 7 bases in between. Germline assignment: CDR1 LNHDA and CDR2 SQIVND (reference sequence). CDR3 length: 13 amino acids. Here the CDR3 reads CASRRQTNEKLFF. The CDR3 region has the DNA TGTGCCAGTAGGAGACAGACTAATGAAAAACTGTTTTTT. Full variable domain (rest looked up from reference TRBV19 and TRBJ1-4): DGGITQSPKYLFRKEGQNVTLSCEQNLNHDAMYWYRQDPGQGLRLIYYSQIVNDFQKGDIAEGYSVSREKKESFPLTVTSAQKNPTAFYLCASRRQTNEKLFFGSGTQLSVL.

This rearrangement joins TRBV6-1 to TRBJ1-6; D is unclear. Germline CDR1 MNHNS, CDR2 SASEGT. This CDR3 is 15 amino acids long. V was clipped by 1 base and J by 5 bases, with 9 bases between them. The CDR3 here is CASSEELSDNSPLHF. The CDR3 DNA is TGTGCCAGCAGTGAAGAACTGAGCGATAATTCACCCCTCCACTTT.

The J gene is TRBJ2-1, the V gene TRBV11-2; TRBD1 agrees at 12 bases. This CDR3 comprises 18 residues. The V segment lost 6 bases and the J segment 2 bases; nucleotides outside the gene matches: 11. Germline values: CDR1 SGHAT, CDR2 FQNNGV. CDR3 DNA: TGTGCCAGCAGACCCCGGGACAGGGGGCATAGCCCCTACAATGAGCAGTTCTTC. Translation gives CASRPRDRGHSPYNEQFF.

The V call is TRBV6-1, the J call TRBJ2-1; 7 nucleotides match TRBD1. CDR1 and CDR2 (germline): MNHNS, SASEGT. The CDR3 loop spans 13 amino acids. The V and J ends lost 1 base and 8 bases, in that order; junction bases with no gene match: 2. The CDR3 loop reads CASSEDRGDEQFF. The CDR3 DNA reads as TGTGCCAGCAGTGAAGACAGGGGAGATGAGCAGTTCTTC.

The chain employs TRBV19 and TRBJ1-5; 8 bases fit TRBD1. Germline V CDR1 and CDR2: LNHDA, SQIVND (reference sequence). This CDR3 contains 14 residues. V lost 3 bases, J lost 2 bases, and 0 bases stayed unmatched. DNA for the CDR3: TGTGCCAGTAGTATGGGACAGGGCAATCAGCCCCAGCATTTT. As protein: CASSMGQGNQPQHF.

The V and J genes are TRBV5-1 and TRBJ2-7, with TRBD2 matching 10 bases. The CDR3 spans 16 residues. Germline loops: CDR1 SGHRS, CDR2 YFSETQ. Trimming cost V 3 bases and J 1 base; bases outside gene matches: 7. Here the CDR3 DNA reads TGCGCCAGCAGCTCCCTTTTAGCGGGAGGATCCTACGAGCAGTACTTC. The encoded protein is CASSSLLAGGSYEQYF. The complete variable domain, with remaining parts taken from reference TRBV5-1 and TRBJ2-7, reads KAGVTQTPRYLIKTRGQQVTLSCSPISGHRSVSWYQQTPGQGLQFLFEYFSETQRNKGNFPGRFSGRQFSNSRSEMNVSTLELGDSALYLCASSSLLAGGSYEQYFGPGTRLTVT.

This sequence joins TRBV7-9 and TRBJ2-3, with D possibly matching TRBD2 (6 bases). Deletions cut 2 bases from V and 1 base from J, with 10 bases between. Germline assignment: CDR1 SEHNR and CDR2 FQNEAQ (reference sequence). This CDR3 is 15 amino acids long. The CDR3 loop reads CASSLQRVGTDTQYF. CDR3 bases: TGTGCCAGCAGCTTACAGCGGGTTGGCACAGATACGCAGTATTTT.

The rearrangement joins TRBV13 to TRBJ2-7; maybe TRBD1 (6 bases). Germline V gene sequence: CDR1 PRHDT, CDR2 FYEKMQ (reference sequence). This CDR3 has 17 amino acids. Trimming took 1 base from V and 0 from J, leaving 16 bases between them. As DNA, the CDR3 is TGTGCCAGCAGCTTAGTCTCCCGGACAGCCTTCTCCTACGAGCAGTACTTC. Amino acids: CASSLVSRTAFSYEQYF.

This chain links TRBV21-1 with TRBJ1-2; TRBD1 is the table's D call and was not checked against the DNA. TRBV21-1 is assigned pseudogene status. This CDR3 region has 16 residues. In DNA, the CDR3 is TGTGCCAGCAGCAAAGCCAGGTCTCCCCTCAACTATGGCTACACCTTC. Translation: CASSKARSPLNYGYTF.

As regards this clone: Germline and junction disagree at one end, which may indicate a read error. The genes are TRBV7-7 and TRBJ2-3; no firm D call. The germline V gene has CDR1 SSHAT and CDR2 FNYEAQ (reference sequence). The CDR3 has 17 amino acids. CDR3 sequence: CASSLGWPPSNTDTQYF. The CDR3 nucleotides read TGTGCTAGCAGCTTAGGGTGGCCCCCTTCAAACACAGATACGCAGTATTTT.

The V gene is TRBV7-2, the J gene TRBJ2-7; unclear D gene. CDR1 and CDR2 (germline): SGHTA, FQGNSA. CDR3 length equals 11 residues. V shed 1 base and J shed 6 bases, with 4 bases lying between them. The CDR3 DNA reads TGTGCCAGCAGCTTAGTTCGCGAGCAGTACTTC. It specifies CASSLVREQYF.

The chain uses TRBV2 and TRBJ2-2; possible D gene TRBD1, 5 bases. Trimming stripped 2 bases from V and 7 bases from J, with 8 bases between. The length of the CDR3 is 13 residues. From germline, CDR1 is SNHLY and CDR2 FYNNEI. CDR3: CASSESRVGELFF. The CDR3 DNA reads as TGTGCCAGCAGTGAAAGCAGGGTCGGGGAGCTGTTTTTT. Complete variable domain (other parts from reference TRBV2 and TRBJ2-2): EPEVTQTPSHQVTQMGQEVILRCVPISNHLYFYWYRQILGQKVEFLVSFYNNEISEKSEIFDDQFSVERPDGSNFTLKIRSTKLEDSAMYFCASSESRVGELFFGEGSRLTVL.

This chain links TRBV2 with TRBJ1-2, with TRBD1 matching over 10 bases. CDR3 length equals 18 residues. Germline values: CDR1 SNHLY, CDR2 FYNNEI. V dropped 0 bases and J dropped 7; count of bases not matched to a gene: 14. The CDR3 sequence is CASSEASWGSGQGSGYTF. The CDR3 bases are TGTGCCAGCAGTGAAGCAAGCTGGGGATCGGGACAGGGGTCTGGCTACACCTTC.

The chain recombines TRBV6-1 with TRBJ2-7; the D is unclear. This CDR3 contains 13 residues. Germline V lookup: CDR1 MNHNS, CDR2 SASEGT. The V and J ends lost 2 bases and 6 bases respectively, with 11 bases between them. CDR3 nucleotide sequence: TGTGCCAGCAGTGAAAACCTTCCGGGCGAGCAGTACTTC. Its translation: CASSENLPGEQYF.

The chain carries TRBV23-1 and TRBJ2-1; D may be TRBD1 (5 bases). TRBV23-1 is an open reading frame, and its role is uncertain. The CDR3 length is 12 residues. Between the trimmed V and J ends, which lost 1 base and 9 bases, there was a span of 7 bases. CDR3 residues: CASSQWGCEQFF. The CDR3 DNA follows: TGCGCCAGCAGTCAATGGGGCTGTGAGCAGTTCTTC.